These T cell receptor beta chains were read from a single sample in a study of shared clonotypes between healthy human individuals. Using immunoSEQ multiplex PCR, the repertoire was profiled, and TCRdb retains in-frame clones only, with some absent. Seen here are about 2.2 million clones, just under 95% observed once, and the top ten hold around 1.7%. Sequencing input: naive CD8+ T cells from PBMCs. The receptor set was obtained from a man in his late teens or twenties in good health. Some clones in this sample may be carry-over from other donors' samples. The CDR3 runs from the conserved cysteine through the conserved F or W. The D gene is left open where the match is weak. Expanded clones get a size class; other rows say once, few or many, or leave the size out.

j_gene: TRBJ2-1
abundance: -
d_gene: -
v_gene: TRBV5-1
CDR3nt: TGCGCCAGCAGCTTGTCGAGGGACACCTACAATGAGCAGTTCTTC
CDR3aa: CASSLSRDTYNEQFF

j_gene: TRBJ2-1
abundance: -
d_gene: -
v_gene: TRBV21-1
CDR3nt: TGTGCCAGCAGCGAACCGGACAGGAAATCCGACAATGAGCAGTTCTTC
CDR3aa: CASSEPDRKSDNEQFF

j_gene: TRBJ2-4
abundance: -
d_gene: -
v_gene: TRBV9
CDR3nt: TGTGCCAGCAGCACCCGACTAGGGGGCCCAGGGACCGGCAAAAACATTCAGTACTTC
CDR3aa: CASSTRLGGPGTGKNIQYF

j_gene: TRBJ2-1
abundance: -
d_gene: -
v_gene: TRBV28
CDR3nt: TGTGCCAGCAGTTTGCTTACTAGGGATGAGCAGTTCTTC
CDR3aa: CASSLLTRDEQFF

j_gene: TRBJ2-7
abundance: few
d_gene: TRBD2
v_gene: TRBV27
CDR3nt: TGTGCCAGCAGCCGGGGGGCCTACGAGCAGTACTTC
CDR3aa: CASSRGAYEQYF

j_gene: TRBJ2-1
abundance: -
d_gene: -
v_gene: TRBV5-1
CDR3nt: TGCGCCAGCAGCTTGTATCAGAGACTACACAATGAGCAGTTCTTC
CDR3aa: CASSLYQRLHNEQFF

j_gene: TRBJ1-3
abundance: -
d_gene: TRBD1
v_gene: TRBV7-2
CDR3nt: TGTGCCAGCAGCTTAGCTGGGGACAGGGGGGTGTACACCATATATTTT
CDR3aa: CASSLAGDRGVYTIYF

j_gene: TRBJ2-7
abundance: -
d_gene: TRBD2
v_gene: TRBV4-1
CDR3nt: TGCGCCAGCAGCCAAGAGACTAGCGGCCTACCGAACGGCGAGCAGTACTTC
CDR3aa: CASSQETSGLPNGEQYF

j_gene: TRBJ2-1
abundance: -
d_gene: -
v_gene: TRBV9
CDR3nt: TGTGCCAGCAGCGTACAGGGGCCGGGGGATGAGCAGTTCTTC
CDR3aa: CASSVQGPGDEQFF

j_gene: TRBJ2-5
abundance: -
d_gene: TRBD2
v_gene: TRBV14
CDR3nt: TGTGCCAGCAGCCAAGTTATGGGTAGCGGGAGAAGAAGAGAGACCCAGTACTTC
CDR3aa: CASSQVMGSGRRRETQYF

j_gene: TRBJ2-7
abundance: -
d_gene: -
v_gene: TRBV5-1
CDR3nt: TGCGCCAGCAGTTACATCGGGGGAGGACTTACCTACGAGCAGTACTTC
CDR3aa: CASSYIGGGLTYEQYF

j_gene: TRBJ2-7
abundance: -
d_gene: -
v_gene: TRBV5-6
CDR3nt: TGTGCCAGCAGCTTGAGAGGTGGAGGCTCCTACGAGCAGTACTTC
CDR3aa: CASSLRGGGSYEQYF

j_gene: TRBJ2-2
abundance: -
d_gene: -
v_gene: TRBV11-2
CDR3nt: TGTGCCAGCAGCTTGTATAGAACCGGGGAGCTGTTTTTT
CDR3aa: CASSLYRTGELFF

j_gene: TRBJ2-1
abundance: -
d_gene: TRBD2
v_gene: TRBV5-1
CDR3nt: TGCGCCAGCAGCTTCGAGCGGGAGGCATACAATGAGCAGTTCTTC
CDR3aa: CASSFEREAYNEQFF

j_gene: TRBJ2-7
abundance: once
d_gene: TRBD1
v_gene: TRBV25-1
CDR3nt: TGTGCCAGCAGTGAGTCCGGACAGGGCTACGAGCAGTACTTC
CDR3aa: CASSESGQGYEQYF

j_gene: TRBJ2-2
abundance: -
d_gene: TRBD1
v_gene: TRBV28
CDR3nt: TGTGCCAGTACAGGACAGGGAGAGACCGGGGAGCTGTTTTTT
CDR3aa: CASTGQGETGELFF

j_gene: TRBJ2-1
abundance: once
d_gene: TRBD1
v_gene: TRBV5-1
CDR3nt: TGCGCCAGCAGCTTCGACAGGGGGGCCTTGAATGAGCAGTTCTTC
CDR3aa: CASSFDRGALNEQFF

j_gene: TRBJ1-1
abundance: -
d_gene: TRBD1
v_gene: TRBV7-2
CDR3nt: TGTGCCAGCAGCAATACAGGGGGATTCACTGAAGCTTTCTTT
CDR3aa: CASSNTGGFTEAFF

j_gene: TRBJ2-7
abundance: once
d_gene: -
v_gene: TRBV7-2
CDR3nt: TGTGCCAGCAGCTTTCGGCAGAACGTCTACGAGCAGTACTTC
CDR3aa: CASSFRQNVYEQYF

j_gene: TRBJ1-1
abundance: once
d_gene: -
v_gene: TRBV29-1
CDR3nt: TGCAGCGTTGAGAGAACGGGCCTCTTAAACACTGAAGCTTTCTTT
CDR3aa: CSVERTGLLNTEAFF

j_gene: TRBJ2-1
abundance: -
d_gene: TRBD2
v_gene: TRBV9
CDR3nt: TGTGCCAGCAGCCCCTTACCGGGACTAGCGGGAGTGGGTTACAATGAGCAGTTCTTC
CDR3aa: CASSPLPGLAGVGYNEQFF

j_gene: TRBJ1-1
abundance: -
d_gene: -
v_gene: TRBV28
CDR3nt: TGTGCCAGCAGACTAGACCTTATGAACACTGAAGCTTTCTTT
CDR3aa: CASRLDLMNTEAFF

j_gene: TRBJ1-1
abundance: -
d_gene: -
v_gene: TRBV5-1
CDR3nt: TGCGCCATCCGGGGTATGAACACTGAAGCTTTCTTT
CDR3aa: CAIRGMNTEAFF

j_gene: TRBJ1-5
abundance: -
d_gene: -
v_gene: TRBV11-2
CDR3nt: TGTGCCAGCAGCTTCGGGGTGGAAGGTAATCAGCCCCAGCATTTT
CDR3aa: CASSFGVEGNQPQHF

j_gene: TRBJ1-2
abundance: -
d_gene: -
v_gene: TRBV28
CDR3nt: TGTGCCAGCTTGCGTAGCAGGGGCTATGGCTACACCTTC
CDR3aa: CASLRSRGYGYTF

j_gene: TRBJ2-2
abundance: once
d_gene: TRBD2
v_gene: TRBV6-1
CDR3nt: TGTGCCAGCAGTGTCCCGGGACTAGCGGGATTAAACACCGGGGAGCTGTTTTTT
CDR3aa: CASSVPGLAGLNTGELFF

j_gene: TRBJ1-1
abundance: -
d_gene: -
v_gene: TRBV9
CDR3nt: TGTGCCAGCAGCGTAGGGGTGTCCCACACTGAAGCTTTCTTT
CDR3aa: CASSVGVSHTEAFF

j_gene: TRBJ2-7
abundance: -
d_gene: TRBD2
v_gene: TRBV4-1
CDR3nt: TGCGCCAGCAGCCAGGGACTAGAGTGGGTCCGGTACTTC
CDR3aa: CASSQGLEWVRYF

j_gene: TRBJ1-2
abundance: -
d_gene: -
v_gene: TRBV28
CDR3nt: TGTGCCAGCAGTTTAGGAGGGGTCTATGGCTACACCTTC
CDR3aa: CASSLGGVYGYTF

j_gene: TRBJ2-1
abundance: once
d_gene: -
v_gene: TRBV5-4
CDR3nt: TGTGCCAGCAGCTTGGTGGAGGGGAATGAGCAGTTCTTC
CDR3aa: CASSLVEGNEQFF

j_gene: TRBJ2-1
abundance: -
d_gene: -
v_gene: TRBV28
CDR3nt: TGTGCCACAAATCAGGGGATTGGTTCCTACAATGAGCAGTTCTTC
CDR3aa: CATNQGIGSYNEQFF

j_gene: TRBJ2-2
abundance: -
d_gene: TRBD1
v_gene: TRBV4-3
CDR3nt: TGCGCCAGCAGCCTTAGCCTCCGAGGGGGCGCGAACACCGGGGAGCTGTTTTTT
CDR3aa: CASSLSLRGGANTGELFF

j_gene: TRBJ1-2
abundance: few
d_gene: -
v_gene: TRBV27
CDR3nt: TGTGCCAGCAGTTCGTCAGACATCAATGGCTACACCTTC
CDR3aa: CASSSSDINGYTF

j_gene: TRBJ2-7
abundance: -
d_gene: TRBD2
v_gene: TRBV5-1
CDR3nt: TGCGCCAGCAGCTTGGAGGCTAGCGGTACCTACGAGCAGTACTTC
CDR3aa: CASSLEASGTYEQYF

j_gene: TRBJ1-1
abundance: few
d_gene: TRBD1
v_gene: TRBV6-5
CDR3nt: TGTGCCAGCAGTTACTCTGGGACAGGGGTCGCTGAAGCTTTCTTT
CDR3aa: CASSYSGTGVAEAFF

j_gene: TRBJ2-3
abundance: -
d_gene: TRBD2
v_gene: TRBV27
CDR3nt: TGTGCCAGCAGTTTATTACTAGCGGGTAGCACAGATACGCAGTATTTT
CDR3aa: CASSLLLAGSTDTQYF

j_gene: TRBJ1-5
abundance: -
d_gene: -
v_gene: TRBV27
CDR3nt: TGTGCCAGCAGTTTTTACAATCAGCCCCAGCATTTT
CDR3aa: CASSFYNQPQHF

j_gene: TRBJ2-7
abundance: -
d_gene: TRBD1
v_gene: TRBV7-6
CDR3nt: TGTGCCAGCAGCCCGACAGGGGACTCCTACGAGCAGTACTTC
CDR3aa: CASSPTGDSYEQYF

j_gene: TRBJ2-7
abundance: -
d_gene: -
v_gene: TRBV4-1
CDR3nt: TGCGCCAGCAGCCAAGATTTGTTTTACGAGCAGTACTTC
CDR3aa: CASSQDLFYEQYF

j_gene: TRBJ1-5
abundance: few
d_gene: -
v_gene: TRBV10-3
CDR3nt: TGTGCCATCAGTGGTAGCAATCAGCCCCAGCATTTT
CDR3aa: CAISGSNQPQHF

j_gene: TRBJ2-7
abundance: -
d_gene: -
v_gene: TRBV6-5
CDR3nt: TGTGCCAGCAGTTACTCGACAGCTTCCTACGAGCAGTACTTC
CDR3aa: CASSYSTASYEQYF

j_gene: TRBJ1-4
abundance: -
d_gene: -
v_gene: TRBV13
CDR3nt: TGTGCCAGCAGCTTAGGAGGGCAAAATGAAAAACTGTTTTTT
CDR3aa: CASSLGGQNEKLFF

j_gene: TRBJ2-7
abundance: -
d_gene: TRBD1
v_gene: TRBV27
CDR3nt: TGTGCCAGCGGACAGGGGGCACGATACGAGCAGTACTTC
CDR3aa: CASGQGARYEQYF